Each of the 25 T cell receptor beta chains below was sequenced from the same sample in a study of control samples from healthy donors and cancer patients. Profiled with immunoSEQ multiplex PCR; TCRdb holds only in-frame clones, not every one. The sample has about 92,000 clones; about four fifths are singletons. The sample comprised blood. The receptors were sampled from a woman aged 55-75 years in good health.

V and J are TRBV11-2 and TRBJ2-7; possibly TRBD2 for D (7 bases). Germline CDR1 is SGHAT and CDR2 is FQNNGV. This CDR3 comprises 12 residues. Trimming cost V 6 bases and J 3 bases, with 9 bases left between them. In nucleotides, the CDR3 is TGTGCCAGCAGAGGGGGGGGCTACGAGCAGTACTTC. It specifies CASRGGGYEQYF.

V and J are TRBV11-2 and TRBJ2-2; 9 bases fit TRBD2. Per germline, CDR1 SGHAT and CDR2 FQNNGV. The CDR3 totals 18 residues. V shed 5 bases, J shed 0 bases, and the junction held 10 bases outside the gene matches. The DNA for the CDR3 is TGTGCCAGCAGCCTGGCCTATGGGACTAGCTCGAACACCGGGGAGCTGTTTTTT. As protein: CASSLAYGTSSNTGELFF.

This clone occurred a few times. The same CDR3 is also encoded by other DNA sequences in this sample. CDR3 DNA sequence: TGTGCCAGCAGTCGGGTCTGGGCGGCTAATGAAAAACTGTTTTTT. It is translated as CASSRVWAANEKLFF. This chain links TRBV27 with TRBJ1-4; D unresolved. Trimming stripped 5 bases from V and 3 bases from J, with 13 bases between. The germline V gene encodes CDR1 MNHEY and CDR2 SMNVEV (reference sequence). This CDR3 spans 15 amino acids.

V gene TRBV3-1 (or the pseudogene TRBV3-2) combines with J gene TRBJ2-3, with D unresolved. Deletions cut 5 bases from V and 8 bases from J, with 8 bases between. Germline CDR1 is LGHDT and CDR2 is YNNKEL (reference sequence). There are 11 residues in the CDR3. CDR3 coding DNA: TGTGCCAGCAGCAAGCTAGGTACGCAGTATTTT. Its protein is CASSKLGTQYF.

J is TRBJ1-4 and V is TRBV23-1; D not certain. TRBV23-1 is filed as an ORF, its function uncertain. The CDR3 has 16 amino acids. Trimming left V 0 bases short and J 0 bases short, with 8 bases between. CDR3 region: CASSQSGVATNEKLFF. The CDR3 nucleotides are TGCGCCAGCAGTCAATCTGGGGTTGCAACTAATGAAAAACTGTTTTTT.

The rearrangement joins TRBV29-1 to TRBJ1-1; D gene ambiguous. CDR3 length equals 14 residues. Per the germline V gene, CDR1 is SQVTM and CDR2 is ANQGSEA. Deletions cut 6 bases from V and 5 bases from J, with 19 bases between. The CDR3 reads CSVQPMARRTEAFF. CDR3 coding DNA: TGCAGCGTGCAACCCATGGCTCGGAGAACTGAAGCTTTCTTT.

This clone appeared a few times. The rearrangement joins TRBV9 to TRBJ2-1; 9 nucleotides agree with TRBD1. The trim removed 1 base at V and 8 bases at J, leaving 1 base unmatched. CDR3 length: 13 residues. The germline CDR1 and CDR2 sequences are SGDLS and YYNGEE. CDR3 loop: CASSVRTGDEQFF. The DNA for the CDR3 is TGTGCCAGCAGCGTAAGGACAGGGGATGAGCAGTTCTTC.

The CDR3 here is CASSLATVQGAGGYTF. In DNA, the CDR3 is TGTGCCAGCAGCTTAGCCACCGTTCAGGGGGCGGGAGGCTACACCTTC. The gene calls are TRBV7-9 and TRBJ1-2, with 8 bases lining up with TRBD1. V was pared by 0 bases and J by 8 bases, with 11 bases of the junction left unmatched. Looked up from germline, CDR1 is SEHNR and CDR2 is FQNEAQ (reference sequence). The CDR3 is made up of 16 amino acids.

This chain connects TRBV4-3 to TRBJ2-3; 9 bases align to TRBD1. This CDR3 contains 16 residues. J lost 5 bases, V lost 4 bases, and 10 bases had no gene match. CDR1 and CDR2 from the germline V gene are LGHNA and YSLEER. CDR3 bases: TGCGCCAGCAGCCTCGGGACAGGGTCCGGGTTAGATACGCAGTATTTT. Its translation: CASSLGTGSGLDTQYF.

This chain uses TRBV3-1 (or the pseudogene TRBV3-2) with TRBJ2-4, with 8 bases fitting TRBD1. The CDR3 is 16 residues long. Looked up from germline, CDR1 is LGHDT and CDR2 is YNNKEL (reference sequence). Trimming removed 2 bases from V and 0 bases from J; junction bases left unmatched: 3. The CDR3 DNA is TGTGCCAGCAGCCAACAGGGGGCTCTAGCCAAAAACATTCAGTACTTC. Protein product: CASSQQGALAKNIQYF.

This clone was observed once. The chain employs TRBV3-1 (or the pseudogene TRBV3-2) and TRBJ2-1; D is ambiguous. Looked up from germline, CDR1 is LGHDT and CDR2 is YNNKEL (reference sequence). CDR3 size: 13 residues. V was shortened by 5 bases and J by 3 bases, with 8 bases between the two germline ends. The CDR3 reads CASSSSVYNEQFF. The CDR3 bases are TGTGCCAGCAGCTCCTCGGTCTACAATGAGCAGTTCTTC.

The rearrangement uses TRBV7-6 and TRBJ2-5; D is uncertain. Trimming took 5 bases from V and 1 from J, leaving 11 bases between them. This CDR3 is 14 amino acids long. Germline values: CDR1 SGHVS, CDR2 FNYEAQ. CDR3 in amino acids: CASSPSGLQETQYF. The CDR3, as DNA: TGTGCCAGCAGCCCATCCGGGCTCCAAGAGACCCAGTACTTC.

The chain couples TRBV7-9 to TRBJ2-5, with 8 bases identical to TRBD2. Germline CDR1 and CDR2: SEHNR and FQNEAQ (reference sequence). The CDR3 consists of 15 residues. The V segment lost 5 bases and the J segment 5 bases; nucleotides outside the gene matches: 10. CDR3 DNA: TGTGCCAGCAGCCGTCTCGCGGGGGGTCAGGAGACCCAGTACTTC. Translated, it gives CASSRLAGGQETQYF.

The V gene is TRBV4-3, the J gene TRBJ2-7; D call uncertain. The CDR3 is made up of 13 amino acids. CDR1 and CDR2 from the germline V gene are LGHNA and YSLEER. Trimming shortened V by 1 base and J by 4 bases, and 8 bases separated the two germline ends. The chain's CDR3 is CASSQVVGYEQYF. The CDR3 region has the DNA TGCGCCAGCAGCCAAGTGGTAGGTTACGAGCAGTACTTC.

The count of this clone is one. The chain recombines TRBV6-5 with TRBJ1-5; D is undetermined. Germline V gene data show CDR1 as MNHEY and CDR2 as SVGAGI. CDR3 length equals 15 residues. V was trimmed by 8 bases and J by 0 bases, leaving 14 bases between them. CDR3 sequence: CASGDGPFSNQPQHF. In DNA, the CDR3 is TGTGCCAGCGGCGACGGACCCTTTAGCAATCAGCCCCAGCATTTT.

The V gene is TRBV28, the J gene TRBJ2-3; 9 bases align to TRBD1. Looked up from germline, CDR1 is MDHEN and CDR2 is SYDVKM. V trimming: 6 bases; J trimming: 0 bases; junction bases outside the gene matches: 4. CDR3 size: 15 residues. DNA of the CDR3: TGTGCCAGCAGAAACGGACAGGGGAGCACAGATACGCAGTATTTT. This encodes CASRNGQGSTDTQYF.

The CDR3, as DNA: TGTGCCAGCAGTTTGAGACAGCCCCAGCATTTT. The encoded protein is CASSLRQPQHF. The rearrangement uses TRBV27 and TRBJ1-5; D unresolved. The CDR3 sequence is 11 residues long. The V gene's germline CDR1 is MNHEY and CDR2 SMNVEV (reference sequence). Deletions cut 3 bases from V and 7 bases from J, with 4 bases between.

The chain couples TRBV5-8 to TRBJ2-5; 8 nucleotides line up with TRBD2. Germline CDR1 and CDR2: SGHTS and YDEGEE. J was trimmed by 1 base and V by 5 bases; bases with no gene match: 4. This CDR3 region has 14 residues. Here the CDR3 DNA reads TGTGCCAGCAGGAGGCGGGGGGCCCAAGAGACCCAGTACTTC. This sequence encodes CASRRRGAQETQYF.

This chain joins TRBV19 and TRBJ2-7; D gene unclear. The CDR3 has 14 residues. CDR1 is LNHDA and CDR2 is SQIVND in the germline V gene (reference sequence). V was clipped by 2 bases and J by 0 bases, with 8 bases between them. The CDR3 loop is CASSISENSYEQYF. The CDR3 coding sequence is TGTGCCAGTAGTATATCCGAAAACTCCTACGAGCAGTACTTC.

The chain carries TRBV28 and TRBJ2-6, with 8 nucleotides matching TRBD2. The CDR3 has 18 amino acids. The germline V gene has CDR1 MDHEN and CDR2 SYDVKM. Unmatched junction bases numbered 8, after V lost 4 bases and J lost 0 bases. The CDR3: CASSSVAGSYSGANVLTF. CDR3 coding DNA: TGTGCCAGCAGTTCCGTAGCGGGGTCGTACTCTGGGGCCAACGTCCTGACTTTC.

The chain couples TRBV3-1 (or the pseudogene TRBV3-2) to TRBJ2-2; 7 positions agree with TRBD2. Germline values: CDR1 LGHDT, CDR2 YNNKEL (reference sequence). The CDR3 is made up of 13 amino acids. V was clipped by 7 bases and J by 7 bases; unmatched bases: 6. The CDR3 coding sequence is TGTGCCAGCAAACCGGGGGGAGGCGGGGAGCTGTTTTTT. Translating it yields CASKPGGGGELFF.

The chain couples TRBV28 to TRBJ2-7; the D is unclear. The CDR3 consists of 13 residues. Trimming took 8 bases from V and 3 from J, leaving 14 bases between them. Germline CDR1 MDHEN, CDR2 SYDVKM. The CDR3: CASGRTGNYEQYF. The CDR3 bases are TGTGCCAGCGGAAGGACCGGTAACTACGAGCAGTACTTC.

V is TRBV9 and J is TRBJ1-3; D is perhaps TRBD1 (5 bases). The germline V gene has CDR1 SGDLS and CDR2 YYNGEE. The CDR3 has 15 amino acids. The ends were cut back, 4 bases at V and 2 bases at J, with 13 bases in the middle. The CDR3 DNA follows: TGTGCCAGCAGCCCTAGCGGGGCCCCTGGAAACACCATATATTTT. Its translation is CASSPSGAPGNTIYF. The full variable domain, completed using reference TRBV9 and TRBJ1-3, is DSGVTQTPKHLITATGQRVTLRCSPRSGDLSVYWYQQSLDQGLQFLIQYYNGEERAKGNILERFSAQQFPDLHSELNLSSLELGDSALYFCASSPSGAPGNTIYFGEGSWLTVV.

This chain uses TRBV7-2 with TRBJ2-7; a possible D gene is TRBD2 (6 bases). The CDR3 spans 14 residues. With 4 bases removed from V and 6 bases from J, the gap between germline ends came to 16 bases. Germline CDR1 SGHTA, CDR2 FQGNSA. The CDR3 DNA is TGTGCCAGCAGCTCCCAGTACGGGAGAGGCGAGCAGTACTTC. Its translation: CASSSQYGRGEQYF.

The CDR3 is CASSDQPILNTGELFF. The DNA of the CDR3 is TGTGCCAGCAGTGACCAACCCATCCTGAACACCGGGGAGCTGTTTTTT. This chain connects TRBV6-4 to TRBJ2-2; D uncertain. CDR1 MRHNA and CDR2 SNTAGT come from the germline V gene. This CDR3 comprises 16 residues. Deletions cut 2 bases from V and 1 base from J, with 11 bases between.